Here is one T cell receptor (beta chain) with its context. What antigen it recognizes has not been identified. Base qualities are missing; no much larger clone stands one base away. The time point label, read with the paper, signifies: baseline before first vaccination. The vaccinee samples were drawn from two UK trials, COV001 and COV002, one of which was a single-blind randomized controlled phase 2/3 trial testing AZD1222 (ChAdOx1 nCoV-19) in healthy adults. For TCRbeta chain sequencing, PBMC samples were collected from trial participants at day 0 and at day 28 after the second dose. The CDR3 regions of human TCRbeta chains were subjected to immunosequencing. The authors' pipeline ran thus. Repertoire TCRs were matched against a reference library of SARS-CoV-2-specific TCRs generated with the MIRA antigen-specificity platform. Breadth meant the fraction of unique TCRs that were SARS-CoV-2-associated, whereas depth meant the fraction of total T cells that were SARS-CoV-2-associated. Using the MIRA data, each spike-specific TCR was mapped to the spike region that the TCR reacts to and placed in a CD4 or CD8 class. Log10-transformed breadth and depth values were compared by one-way ANOVA with Sidak's multiple comparisons tests. Not all clones reach the TCRdb copy of this immuneACCESS table, which keeps in-frame sequences only. Checked studies attribute under half of the gap to unresolved V genes and leave the rest unexplained. V and J calls and clone size follow that table, whereas D and trimming were derived from the DNA. A total of 120,000 to 150,000 clones appear in this sample, around 89% of them only once. 4.5% to 6.5% of the sample comes from the top ten.

The sample comes from a study of T cell responses to AZD1222 COVID-19 vaccine (dated by TCRdb to 2020 to 2023). Study-level background: AZD1222 recipients with second doses at about 4 weeks or about 12 weeks were pooled, because spike-specific TCR depth and breadth did not differ between schedules. TCR sequencing was performed for roughly 240 trial participants, of whom about 200 were given two doses of AZD1222 and around 25 were given two doses of MenACWY control vaccine. Trial participants were enrolled into age subgroups of 18-55, 56-69 and 70-plus years, which contained roughly 150, 30 and 60 TCR-sequenced participants, respectively. Here is what the overall study found, with its caveats: Participants were mostly white British and included more females than males, and it was suggested by the authors that clonal diversity may have been underestimated. The vaccine-associated CD4 TCRs covered the entire spike protein, and the dominant responses fell in regions 160-218 and 743-854. Because no day 14 peak-response samples were available, the repertoires could be characterized only after the peak T cell response. In the small 56-69-year group, the increase in depth fell short of significance, most likely because of low power. Conclusions about previously exposed vaccinees are limited, since just 5 to 7 AZD1222 recipients were seropositive for SARS-CoV-2 at baseline. Nearly half of unique spike-specific TCRs reportedly recognized epitopes outside regions mutated in the B.1.351 and B.1.1.7 variants. Spike-specific TCR breadth and depth rose significantly after two AZD1222 doses compared with day 0 and with MenACWY recipients.

The CDR3 numbers 13 residues from cysteine through phenylalanine. The kept DNA is CDR3 alone, 39 bases in frame from the first base. Deletion took 3 bases off V and 3 bases off J, with a span of 9 bases between the germline ends. Per the germline V gene, MGHRA is the CDR1 and YSYEKL is the CDR2. The chain is encoded by TRBV4-1 joined to TRBJ2-7, and perhaps TRBD2 as D gene, on 5 matching bases. This TCR was recovered from an adult in good health. This specimen consisted of peripheral blood, obtained on day 0 of AZD1222 vaccination. CDR3 reads: CASSQRALYEQYF. The nucleotide sequence reads as follows: TGCGCCAGCAGCCAGCGGGCCCTCTACGAGCAGTACTTC.